Listed here are 3 T cell receptor beta chains from one sample, sequenced in a study of blood T cell repertoires in COVID-19. Produced via immunoSEQ multiplex PCR; TCRdb's table is partial and in-frame only. The table records a few hundred thousand clones, around nine tenths of them present only once. Sequences were obtained from peripheral blood. The source is a man aged 60-69 years who had recovered from COVID-19.

This chain uses TRBV7-3 with TRBJ2-3, with 7 positions matching TRBD1. CDR1 and CDR2 from the germline V gene are SGHTA and FQGTGA. V was clipped by 8 bases and J by 4 bases; unmatched bases: 9. The CDR3 totals 14 residues. CDR3 in DNA: TGTGCCAGCGCTAGGGGACAGACCCCAGATACGCAGTATTTT. It is translated as CASARGQTPDTQYF.

The chain couples TRBV6-1 to TRBJ2-7; D possibly corresponds to TRBD2 (7 bases). CDR3 length: 16 residues. Per germline, CDR1 MNHNS and CDR2 SASEGT. Trimming removed 0 bases at V and 3 bases at J, with 15 bases between. Here the CDR3 reads CASSEAVAGGHYEQYF. In nucleotides, the CDR3 is TGTGCCAGCAGTGAAGCGGTGGCCGGGGGGCACTACGAGCAGTACTTC.

This chain joins TRBV27 and TRBJ1-3; no clear D gene. The V gene lost 6 bases and the J gene lost 0 bases, with 6 bases spanning the gap. This CDR3 spans 13 amino acids. Germline lookup yields CDR1 MNHEY and CDR2 SMNVEV (reference sequence). DNA of the CDR3: TGTGCCAGCAGCCCCGGCTCTGGAAACACCATATATTTT. Translating it yields CASSPGSGNTIYF.